This entry lists 17 T cell receptor beta chains sequenced from one sample in a study of shared clonotypes between healthy human individuals. The protocol was immunoSEQ multiplex PCR, while the TCRdb copy is restricted to in-frame clones and leaves out a portion. The repertoire holds around 1.5 million clones, with around 98% as singletons. Sequenced sample: naive CD4+ T cells sorted from blood. Described subset: CD45RA+ positively selected. The receptors come from a man younger than 40 in good health.

This sequence joins TRBV6-5 and TRBJ1-2; no definite D call. Germline CDR1 MNHEY, CDR2 SVGAGI. V was pared by 0 bases and J by 1 base, with 12 bases between. The CDR3 is 16 amino acids. The CDR3 DNA reads TGTGCCAGCAGTTACTCAATCTTGGGAGATAACTATGGCTACACCTTC. It yields the protein CASSYSILGDNYGYTF.

The chain recombines TRBV7-2 with TRBJ1-1, with a possible D match to TRBD1 (5 bases). CDR3 length: 13 residues. The V end was cut by 2 bases, the J end by 8 bases, with 12 bases between. Germline V gene lookup returns CDR1 SGHTA and CDR2 FQGNSA. CDR3 DNA: TGTGCCAGCAGCTTAAAGAGGGGCAGGGAAGCTTTCTTT. Protein product: CASSLKRGREAFF.

The CDR3 DNA is TGTGCCAGTTGTCGGACAGGACCTAGCAATCAGCCCCAGCATTTT. Its protein product is CASCRTGPSNQPQHF. This chain uses TRBV28 with TRBJ1-5, with TRBD1 identical over 7 bases. V gave up 9 bases and J gave up 0 bases; unmatched junction bases: 8. Germline V lookup: CDR1 MDHEN, CDR2 SYDVKM. CDR3 length equals 15 residues.

The gene calls are TRBV18 and TRBJ1-1, with 7 bases that match TRBD1. The CDR3 consists of 15 residues. The V and J ends lost 2 bases and 8 bases, in that order; junction bases with no gene match: 11. Germline lookup yields CDR1 KGHSH and CDR2 LQKENI. CDR3 in amino acids: CASSPDPGQQAEAFF. As DNA, the CDR3 is TGTGCCAGCTCACCAGATCCGGGACAGCAAGCCGAAGCTTTCTTT.

The chain carries TRBV20-1 and TRBJ1-5, with D hard to call. The CDR3 consists of 10 residues. The germline CDR1 and CDR2 sequences are DFQATT and SNEGSKA (reference sequence). Trimming removed 3 bases from V and 6 bases from J, with 3 bases in between. CDR3 sequence: CSARIQPQHF. In DNA, the CDR3 is TGCAGTGCTAGGATTCAGCCCCAGCATTTT.

V is TRBV7-8 and J is TRBJ2-3; possibly TRBD2 for D (5 bases). CDR3 length equals 16 residues. Trimming stripped 5 bases from V and 4 bases from J, with 19 bases between. The V gene's germline CDR1 is SGHVS and CDR2 FQNEAQ. CDR3 coding DNA: TGTGCCAGCAGCCCCAAACGGCTAGCTAGGTCAGATACGCAGTATTTT. Protein: CASSPKRLARSDTQYF.

The chain links TRBV7-3 to TRBJ1-1; D remains unclear. V gave up 5 bases and J gave up 4 bases, with 17 bases separating them. CDR3 length: 15 amino acids. The germline V gene encodes CDR1 SGHTA and CDR2 FQGTGA. In DNA form, the CDR3 reads TGTGCCAGCAGCCAAGGGTCGGGGTCGATCACTGAAGCTTTCTTT. It is translated as CASSQGSGSITEAFF.

The chain has TRBV2 and TRBJ1-4; unclear D gene. In germline, CDR1 is SNHLY, CDR2 FYNNEI. This CDR3 has 17 residues. V was shortened by 3 bases and J by 2 bases, with 16 bases between the two germline ends. The DNA of the CDR3 is TGTGCCAGCAGTGAGACTCCTCGTTTCAGGACTAATGAAAAACTGTTTTTT. It codes for CASSETPRFRTNEKLFF.

The rearrangement uses TRBV30 and TRBJ2-2, with D maybe TRBD1 (5 bases). CDR1 is GTSNPN, CDR2 SVGIG, per germline (reference sequence). Trimming pared 5 bases from V and 6 bases from J, leaving 16 bases between. The CDR3 has 14 residues. CDR3 amino acids: CAWALGVGAGELFF. The CDR3, as DNA: TGTGCCTGGGCGTTAGGGGTTGGCGCCGGGGAGCTGTTTTTT.

This chain connects TRBV7-8 to TRBJ1-2, with 7 bases identical to TRBD1. CDR3 length: 13 residues. V lost 5 bases, J lost 4 bases, and 4 bases stayed unmatched. CDR1 is SGHVS and CDR2 is FQNEAQ in the germline V gene. The CDR3 DNA reads as TGTGCCAGCAGCCCGGGGACAGTCTATGGCTACACCTTC. Its protein is CASSPGTVYGYTF.

The chain combines TRBV27 with TRBJ1-3; no clear D. The CDR3 loop spans 14 amino acids. V shed 2 bases and J shed 9 bases, with 14 bases lying between them. Germline CDR1 is MNHEY and CDR2 is SMNVEV (reference sequence). For the CDR3, the DNA is TGTGCCAGCAGTTTAGAGGCACAAGCAAGCACCATATATTTT. The encoded protein is CASSLEAQASTIYF.

The chain's CDR3 is CASSYSPGGETQYF. The CDR3 DNA is TGCGCCAGCAGCTACTCTCCAGGGGGGGAGACCCAGTACTTC. The chain is built from TRBV5-1 and TRBJ2-5; possibly TRBD1 for D (7 bases). V dropped 3 bases and J dropped 5 bases, with 14 bases sitting between them. Germline lookup yields CDR1 SGHRS and CDR2 YFSETQ. The CDR3 contains 14 residues.

CDR3 in amino acids: CSVEARGRSTEAFF. The CDR3 bases are TGCAGCGTTGAAGCAAGGGGGCGCAGCACTGAAGCTTTCTTT. The chain is built from TRBV29-1 and TRBJ1-1; 7 nucleotides line up with TRBD1. The V gene's germline CDR1 is SQVTM and CDR2 ANQGSEA. The CDR3 is 14 amino acids. V gave up 1 base and J gave up 4 bases; unmatched junction bases: 6.

CDR3: CATSRGLAGGGSYNEQFF. CDR3 bases: TGTGCCACCAGCAGAGGACTAGCGGGAGGAGGGTCCTACAATGAGCAGTTCTTC. This chain links TRBV15 with TRBJ2-1; TRBD2 aligns across 13 bases. Germline CDR1 reads LNHNV; CDR2 reads YYDKDF (reference sequence). The V segment lost 1 base and the J segment 1 base; nucleotides outside the gene matches: 4. This CDR3 spans 18 amino acids. Looking up the rest from reference TRBV15 and TRBJ2-1 gives the full variable domain: DAMVIQNPRYQVTQFGKPVTLSCSQTLNHNVMYWYQQKSSQAPKLLFHYYDKDFNNEADTPDNFQSRRPNTSFCFLDIRSPGLGDTAMYLCATSRGLAGGGSYNEQFFGPGTRLTVL.

The rearrangement links TRBV5-1 to TRBJ2-2; D is unresolved. CDR3 size: 15 residues. V was cut by 0 bases and J by 1 base, with 7 bases left in between. Looked up from germline, CDR1 is SGHRS and CDR2 is YFSETQ. CDR3 sequence reads: CASSLVWENTGELFF. Here the CDR3 DNA reads TGCGCCAGCAGCTTGGTGTGGGAGAACACCGGGGAGCTGTTTTTT.

CDR3 loop: CASSEAGGGETQYF. DNA of the CDR3: TGTGCCAGCAGCGAGGCGGGAGGCGGGGAGACCCAGTACTTC. This rearrangement joins TRBV28 to TRBJ2-5; 8 nucleotides align to TRBD2. The CDR3 contains 14 residues. The ends lost 6 bases at V and 5 bases at J; junction bases unmatched: 8. Germline CDR1 MDHEN, CDR2 SYDVKM.

The V gene is TRBV28, the J gene TRBJ1-4; 10 positions agree with TRBD1. The CDR3 contains 16 residues. Germline V CDR1 and CDR2: MDHEN, SYDVKM. V trimming: 6 bases; J trimming: 8 bases; junction bases outside the gene matches: 12. The CDR3 DNA reads as TGTGCCAGCAGAGGAAAGACAGGGGGCAGTGGCGAAAAACTGTTTTTT. The encoded protein is CASRGKTGGSGEKLFF.